These 15 T cell receptor beta chains came from one sample sequenced in a study of OX40 agonist ivuxolimab in advanced cancers. TCRdb's copy holds only in-frame clones and misses some; the assay was immunoSEQ multiplex PCR. The sample holds 15,000 to 20,000 clones, about 80% seen once. This sample comprised CD4+ or CD8+ T cells sorted from blood, obtained in a trial of the OX40 agonist ivuxolimab. The origin of the receptors is an adult with an advanced solid tumor such as melanoma, head and neck, liver or kidney cancer.

In nucleotides, the CDR3 is TGTGCCATCAGTACCGGGACGTCGTACAATGAGCAGTTCTTC. Its translation is CAISTGTSYNEQFF. The chain couples TRBV10-3 to TRBJ2-1; perhaps D is TRBD1 or TRBD2 (5 bases each). Trimming stripped 5 bases from V and 4 bases from J, with 12 bases between. Germline V gene data show CDR1 as ENHRY and CDR2 as SYGVKD. The length of the CDR3 is 14 residues.

V is TRBV5-1 and J is TRBJ1-4; tentative D call: TRBD1 (5 bases). Trimming cost V 4 bases and J 0 bases, with 10 bases left between them. This CDR3 is 15 amino acids long. The germline CDR1 and CDR2 sequences are SGHRS and YFSETQ. CDR3 in DNA: TGCGCCAGCAGCCTAGGGACGGCAACTAATGAAAAACTGTTTTTT. It codes for CASSLGTATNEKLFF.

The rearrangement links TRBV27 to TRBJ2-7; 8 bases map to TRBD2. Per the germline V gene, CDR1 is MNHEY and CDR2 is SMNVEV (reference sequence). The length of the CDR3 is 18 residues. V shed 6 bases and J 2 bases; nucleotides not matched to a gene: 18. The chain's CDR3 is CASSPVEAGDGGAYEQYF. The CDR3 DNA reads TGTGCCAGCAGCCCCGTGGAAGCGGGAGACGGGGGAGCCTACGAGCAGTACTTC.

The CDR3, as DNA: TGTGCCAGCCGGGCAGGGGGTAACTATGGCTACACCTTC. This encodes CASRAGGNYGYTF. V and J are TRBV5-5 and TRBJ1-2, with 7 bases identical to TRBD1. CDR1 is SGHKS, CDR2 YYEKEE, per germline (reference sequence). The CDR3 extends over 13 amino acids. Unmatched junction bases numbered 4, after V lost 7 bases and J lost 1 base. Full variable domain (remainder filled in from reference TRBV5-5 and TRBJ1-2): DAGVTQSPTHLIKTRGQQVTLRCSPISGHKSVSWYQQVLGQGPQFIFQYYEKEERGRGNFPDRFSARQFPNYSSELNVNALLLGDSALYLCASRAGGNYGYTFGSGTRLTVV.

The chain links TRBV4-2 to TRBJ1-5; unclear D gene. Germline lookup yields CDR1 LGHNA and CDR2 YNFKEQ. V was clipped by 7 bases and J by 7 bases, with 17 bases between them. The CDR3 totals 14 residues. The CDR3 DNA reads as TGTGCCAGCAAACTGGGAGTCGGGCCCCAGCCCCAGCATTTT. This gives the protein CASKLGVGPQPQHF.

There are a few counts of this clone. The genes are TRBV6-5 and TRBJ2-7; TRBD2 is a possible D gene (5 bases). CDR1 is MNHEY, CDR2 SVGAGI, per germline. V shed 5 bases and J shed 9 bases, with 20 bases lying between them. The CDR3 is 14 amino acids. CDR3 protein: CASSPVDSPGMQYF. The CDR3 bases are TGTGCCAGCAGTCCCGTGGACTCTCCTGGGATGCAGTACTTC.

This clone was recorded only once. The V call is TRBV5-1, the J call TRBJ2-7, with D tentatively TRBD2 (6 bases). Per the germline V gene, CDR1 is SGHRS and CDR2 is YFSETQ. The CDR3 consists of 12 residues. V was clipped by 4 bases and J by 2 bases, with 7 bases between them. The CDR3 DNA is TGCGCCAGCAGCCCGGGGGCCTACGAGCAGTACTTC. It encodes CASSPGAYEQYF. The full variable domain, rest sourced from reference TRBV5-1 and TRBJ2-7, is KAGVTQTPRYLIKTRGQQVTLSCSPISGHRSVSWYQQTPGQGLQFLFEYFSETQRNKGNFPGRFSGRQFSNSRSEMNVSTLELGDSALYLCASSPGAYEQYFGPGTRLTVT.

The J gene is TRBJ1-1, the V gene TRBV20-1; possible D gene TRBD1, 5 bases. V lost 6 bases and J lost 6, with 11 bases in between. The CDR3 covers 11 residues. Germline V gives CDR1 DFQATT, CDR2 SNEGSKA (reference sequence). For the CDR3, the DNA is TGCAGTGCCCCGGGGCGCGCTGAAGCTTTCTTT. Encoded protein: CSAPGRAEAFF.

V is TRBV28 and J is TRBJ1-1; no definite D call. This CDR3 contains 14 residues. V was trimmed by 3 bases and J by 0 bases, leaving 8 bases between them. Germline V CDR1 and CDR2: MDHEN, SYDVKM. This chain's CDR3 is CASSFHGMNTEAFF. The CDR3 coding sequence is TGTGCCAGCAGTTTTCACGGGATGAACACTGAAGCTTTCTTT.

This chain links TRBV7-6 with TRBJ2-2, with 7 bases fitting TRBD1. The CDR3 extends over 15 amino acids. Germline trimming cut 5 bases from V and 3 bases from J; bases unmatched to any gene: 6. The germline gives CDR1 SGHVS, CDR2 FNYEAQ. This CDR3 reads CASSAGQDDTGELFF. In DNA form, the CDR3 reads TGTGCCAGCAGCGCCGGACAGGATGACACCGGGGAGCTGTTTTTT.

V is TRBV6-6 and J is TRBJ2-5; possibly TRBD2 for D (5 bases). From germline, CDR1 is MNHNY and CDR2 SVGAGI (reference sequence). The CDR3 totals 15 residues. The V gene lost 2 bases and the J gene lost 4 bases, with 14 bases spanning the gap. The CDR3 sequence is CASSYVGVNPETQYF. The CDR3 DNA reads as TGTGCCAGCAGTTACGTCGGGGTTAACCCAGAGACCCAGTACTTC.

V gene TRBV7-3 combines with J gene TRBJ2-7; weak D call: TRBD2 (6 bases). Germline CDR1 and CDR2: SGHTA and FQGTGA. V was cut by 5 bases and J by 0 bases, with 11 bases left in between. This CDR3 contains 14 residues. This CDR3 reads CASSMGGSSYEQYF. CDR3 nucleotides: TGTGCCAGCAGCATGGGGGGTAGCTCCTACGAGCAGTACTTC.

The J gene is TRBJ2-7, the V gene TRBV19; D ambiguous. CDR3 length: 13 residues. V was shortened by 5 bases and J by 1 base, with 9 bases between the two germline ends. Germline assignment: CDR1 LNHDA and CDR2 SQIVND (reference sequence). The CDR3 region is CASSVAVSYEQYF. For the CDR3, the DNA is TGTGCCAGTAGTGTGGCAGTATCCTACGAGCAGTACTTC.

This sequence joins TRBV13 and TRBJ2-2; TRBD2 aligns across 8 bases. V lost 6 bases and J lost 7; bases outside the gene matches: 13. In germline, CDR1 is PRHDT, CDR2 FYEKMQ (reference sequence). This CDR3 comprises 16 residues. This chain's CDR3 is CASSPFAGGKGGELFF. The DNA for the CDR3 is TGTGCCAGCAGTCCCTTCGCGGGAGGAAAGGGCGGGGAGCTGTTTTTT.

In its sample, this clone was seen a few times. The chain recombines TRBV9 with TRBJ2-1; weak D call: TRBD1 (6 bases). The V end lost 5 bases, the J end lost 8 bases, and 20 bases lay between the germline ends. The CDR3 runs to 15 residues. Per germline, CDR1 SGDLS and CDR2 YYNGEE. In DNA form, the CDR3 reads TGTGCCAGCAGTGAAACAGGGCTGGGTTCCGATGAGCAGTTCTTC. Its translation is CASSETGLGSDEQFF.